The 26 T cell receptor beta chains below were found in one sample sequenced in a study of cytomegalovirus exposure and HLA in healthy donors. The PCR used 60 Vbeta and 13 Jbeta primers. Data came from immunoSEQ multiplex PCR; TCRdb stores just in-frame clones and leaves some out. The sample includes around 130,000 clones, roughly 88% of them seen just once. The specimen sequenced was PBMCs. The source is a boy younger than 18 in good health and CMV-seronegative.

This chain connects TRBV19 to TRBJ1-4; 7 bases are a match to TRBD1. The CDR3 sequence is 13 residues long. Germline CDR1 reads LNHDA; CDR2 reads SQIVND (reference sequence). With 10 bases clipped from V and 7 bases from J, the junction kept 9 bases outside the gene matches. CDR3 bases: TGTGCCACGTCCGCGCAGGGGGGTGAAAAACTGTTTTTT. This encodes CATSAQGGEKLFF.

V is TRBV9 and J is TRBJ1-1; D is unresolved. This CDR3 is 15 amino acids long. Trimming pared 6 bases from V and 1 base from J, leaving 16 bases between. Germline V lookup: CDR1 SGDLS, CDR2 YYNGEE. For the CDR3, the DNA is TGTGCCAGCATTTCTCAGTACCCGTGGAACACTGAAGCTTTCTTT. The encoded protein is CASISQYPWNTEAFF.

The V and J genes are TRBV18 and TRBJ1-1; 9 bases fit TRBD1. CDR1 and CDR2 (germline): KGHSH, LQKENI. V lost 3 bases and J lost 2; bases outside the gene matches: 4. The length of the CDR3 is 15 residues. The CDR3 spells CASSPQQGANTEAFF. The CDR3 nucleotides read TGTGCCAGCTCACCGCAACAGGGGGCAAACACTGAAGCTTTCTTT.

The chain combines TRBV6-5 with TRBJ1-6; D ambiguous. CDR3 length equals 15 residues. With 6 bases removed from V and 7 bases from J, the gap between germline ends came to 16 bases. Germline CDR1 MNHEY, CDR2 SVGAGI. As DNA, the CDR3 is TGTGCCAGCAGCAAGGACGCGGCGGGGAATTCACCCCTCCACTTT. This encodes CASSKDAAGNSPLHF.

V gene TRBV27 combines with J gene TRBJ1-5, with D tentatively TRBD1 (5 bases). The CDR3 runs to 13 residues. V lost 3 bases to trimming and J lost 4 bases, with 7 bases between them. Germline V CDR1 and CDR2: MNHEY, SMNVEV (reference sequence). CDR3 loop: CASSFRQNQPQHF. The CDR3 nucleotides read TGTGCCAGCAGTTTCAGACAGAATCAGCCCCAGCATTTT.

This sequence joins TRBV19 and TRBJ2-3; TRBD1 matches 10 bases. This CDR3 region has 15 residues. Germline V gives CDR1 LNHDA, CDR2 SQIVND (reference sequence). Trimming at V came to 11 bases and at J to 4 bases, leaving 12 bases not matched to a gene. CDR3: CASGGTGVRADTQYF. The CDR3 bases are TGTGCCTCTGGTGGGACAGGGGTCCGTGCAGATACGCAGTATTTT.

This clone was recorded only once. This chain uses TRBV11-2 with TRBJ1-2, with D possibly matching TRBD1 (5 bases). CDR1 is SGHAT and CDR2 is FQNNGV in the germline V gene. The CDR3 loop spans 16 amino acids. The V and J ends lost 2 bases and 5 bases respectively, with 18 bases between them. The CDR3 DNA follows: TGTGCCAGCAGCTTATCTCCACGGGCCAGGGATTATGGCTACACCTTC. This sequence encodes CASSLSPRARDYGYTF. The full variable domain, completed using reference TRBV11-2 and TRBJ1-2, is EAGVAQSPRYKIIEKRQSVAFWCNPISGHATLYWYQQILGQGPKLLIQFQNNGVVDDSQLPKDRFSAERLKGVDSTLKIQPAKLEDSAVYLCASSLSPRARDYGYTFGSGTRLTVV.

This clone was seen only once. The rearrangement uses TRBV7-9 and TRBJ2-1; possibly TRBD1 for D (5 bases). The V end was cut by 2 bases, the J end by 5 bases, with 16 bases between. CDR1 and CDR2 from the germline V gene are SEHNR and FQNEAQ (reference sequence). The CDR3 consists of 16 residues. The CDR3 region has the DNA TGTGCCAGCAGCTTAAGCCCCAGGGTTTTAGACAATGAGCAGTTCTTC. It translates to CASSLSPRVLDNEQFF.

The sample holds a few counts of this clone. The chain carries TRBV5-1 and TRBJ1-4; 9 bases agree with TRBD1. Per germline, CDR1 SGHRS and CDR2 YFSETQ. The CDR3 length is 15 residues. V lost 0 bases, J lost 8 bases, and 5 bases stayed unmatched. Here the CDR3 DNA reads TGCGCCAGCAGCTTGGCCGGGACAGGGCAAGAAAAACTGTTTTTT. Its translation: CASSLAGTGQEKLFF.

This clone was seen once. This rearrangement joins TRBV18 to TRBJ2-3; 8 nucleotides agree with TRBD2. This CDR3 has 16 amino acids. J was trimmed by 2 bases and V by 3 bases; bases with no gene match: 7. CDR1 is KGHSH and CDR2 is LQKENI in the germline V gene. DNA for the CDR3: TGTGCCAGCTCACCTTCAGCGGGGGTTTACACAGATACGCAGTATTTT. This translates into CASSPSAGVYTDTQYF.

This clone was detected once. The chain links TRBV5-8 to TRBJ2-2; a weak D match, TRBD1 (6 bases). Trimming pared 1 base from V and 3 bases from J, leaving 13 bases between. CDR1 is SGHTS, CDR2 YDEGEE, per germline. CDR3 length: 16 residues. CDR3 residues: CASSLFRGLDTGELFF. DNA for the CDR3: TGTGCCAGCAGCTTGTTCAGGGGATTAGACACCGGGGAGCTGTTTTTT.

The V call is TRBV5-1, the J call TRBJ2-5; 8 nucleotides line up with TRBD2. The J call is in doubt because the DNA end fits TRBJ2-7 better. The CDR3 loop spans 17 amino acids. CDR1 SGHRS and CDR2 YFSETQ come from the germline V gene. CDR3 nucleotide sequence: TGCGCCAGCACCCCACGCGGGGGGCCCCTTTTTTCCTACGAGCAGTACTTC. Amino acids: CASTPRGGPLFSYEQYF.

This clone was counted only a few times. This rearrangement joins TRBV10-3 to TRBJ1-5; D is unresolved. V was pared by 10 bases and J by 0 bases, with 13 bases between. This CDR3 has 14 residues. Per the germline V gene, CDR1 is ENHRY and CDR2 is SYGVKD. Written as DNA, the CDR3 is TGTGCCACCCAACAGCAAGATAGCAATCAGCCCCAGCATTTT. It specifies CATQQQDSNQPQHF.

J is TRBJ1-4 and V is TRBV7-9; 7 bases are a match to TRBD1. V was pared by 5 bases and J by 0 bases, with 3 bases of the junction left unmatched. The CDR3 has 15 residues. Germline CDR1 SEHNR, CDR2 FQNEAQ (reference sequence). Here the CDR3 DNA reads TGTGCCAGCAGCCCCGACAGGGCAACTAATGAAAAACTGTTTTTT. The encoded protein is CASSPDRATNEKLFF.

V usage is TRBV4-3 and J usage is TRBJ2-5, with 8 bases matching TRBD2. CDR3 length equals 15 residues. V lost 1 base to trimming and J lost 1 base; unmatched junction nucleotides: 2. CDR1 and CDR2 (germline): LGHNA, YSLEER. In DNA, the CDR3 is TGCGCCAGCAGCCAAGGCACTAGCGGCCAAGAGACCCAGTACTTC. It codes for CASSQGTSGQETQYF.

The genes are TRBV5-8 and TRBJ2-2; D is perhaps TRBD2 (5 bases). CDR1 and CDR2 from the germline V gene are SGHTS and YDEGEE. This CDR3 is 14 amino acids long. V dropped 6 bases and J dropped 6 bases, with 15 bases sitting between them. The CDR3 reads CASTKESGAGELFF. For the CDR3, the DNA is TGTGCCAGCACCAAGGAGTCCGGGGCCGGGGAGCTGTTTTTT. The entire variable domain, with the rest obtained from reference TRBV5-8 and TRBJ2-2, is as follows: EAGVTQSPTHLIKTRGQQATLRCSPISGHTSVYWYQQALGLGLQFLLWYDEGEERNRGNFPPRFSGRQFPNYSSELNVNALELEDSALYLCASTKESGAGELFFGEGSRLTVL.

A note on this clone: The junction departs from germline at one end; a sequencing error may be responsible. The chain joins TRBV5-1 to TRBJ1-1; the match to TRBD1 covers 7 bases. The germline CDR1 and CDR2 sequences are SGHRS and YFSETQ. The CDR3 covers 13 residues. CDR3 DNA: TGCGCCGGCAGCTTGGAGGGGGCGGTTGAAGCTTTCTTT. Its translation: CAGSLEGAVEAFF.

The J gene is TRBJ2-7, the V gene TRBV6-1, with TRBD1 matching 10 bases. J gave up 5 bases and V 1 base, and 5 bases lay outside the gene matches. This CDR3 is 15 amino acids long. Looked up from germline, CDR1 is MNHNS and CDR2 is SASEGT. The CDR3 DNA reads TGTGCCAGCAGTGAAGGGCGGGACAGGGGCCACGAGCAGTACTTC. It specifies CASSEGRDRGHEQYF.

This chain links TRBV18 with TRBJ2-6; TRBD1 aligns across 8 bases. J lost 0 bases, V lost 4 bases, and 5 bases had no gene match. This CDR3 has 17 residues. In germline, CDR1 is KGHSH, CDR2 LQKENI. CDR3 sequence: CASSRGQGPSGANVLTF. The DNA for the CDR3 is TGTGCCAGCTCACGCGGACAGGGACCCTCTGGGGCCAACGTCCTGACTTTC.

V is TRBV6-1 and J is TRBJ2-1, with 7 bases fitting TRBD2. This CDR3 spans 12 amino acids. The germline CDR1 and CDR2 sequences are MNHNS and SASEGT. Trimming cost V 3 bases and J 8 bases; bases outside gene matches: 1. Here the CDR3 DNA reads TGTGCCAGCAGTGATCGGGGGGATGAGCAGTTCTTC. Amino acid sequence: CASSDRGDEQFF.

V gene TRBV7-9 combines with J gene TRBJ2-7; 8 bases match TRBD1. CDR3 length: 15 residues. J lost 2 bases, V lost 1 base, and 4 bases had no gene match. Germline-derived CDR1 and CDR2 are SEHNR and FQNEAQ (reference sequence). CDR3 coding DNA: TGTGCCAGCAGCTTAGGGACAGGGCTAACCTACGAGCAGTACTTC. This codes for CASSLGTGLTYEQYF.

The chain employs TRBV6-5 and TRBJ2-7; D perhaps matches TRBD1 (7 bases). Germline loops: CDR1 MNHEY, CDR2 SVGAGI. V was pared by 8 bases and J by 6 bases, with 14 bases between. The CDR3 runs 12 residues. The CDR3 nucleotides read TGTGCCAGCGGGTTCCAGGGGGGCGAGCAGTACTTC. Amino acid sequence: CASGFQGGEQYF.

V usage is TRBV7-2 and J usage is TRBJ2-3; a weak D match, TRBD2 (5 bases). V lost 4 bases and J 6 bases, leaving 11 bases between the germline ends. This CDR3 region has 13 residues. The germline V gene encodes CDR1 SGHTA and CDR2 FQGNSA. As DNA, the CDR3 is TGTGCCAGCAGCTCGGACTCGAAGGATACGCAGTATTTT. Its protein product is CASSSDSKDTQYF.

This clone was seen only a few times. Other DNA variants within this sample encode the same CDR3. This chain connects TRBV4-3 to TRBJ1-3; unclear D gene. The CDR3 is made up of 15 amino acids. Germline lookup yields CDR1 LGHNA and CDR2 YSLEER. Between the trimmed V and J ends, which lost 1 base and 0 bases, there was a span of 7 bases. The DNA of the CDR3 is TGCGCCAGCAGCCAAGGGCAGATCTCTGGAAACACCATATATTTT. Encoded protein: CASSQGQISGNTIYF.

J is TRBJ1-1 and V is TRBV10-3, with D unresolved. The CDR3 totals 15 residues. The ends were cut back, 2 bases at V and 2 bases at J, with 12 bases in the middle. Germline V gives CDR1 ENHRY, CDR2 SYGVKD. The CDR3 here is CAISEGREFNTEAFF. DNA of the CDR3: TGTGCCATCAGTGAGGGCCGGGAGTTCAACACTGAAGCTTTCTTT.

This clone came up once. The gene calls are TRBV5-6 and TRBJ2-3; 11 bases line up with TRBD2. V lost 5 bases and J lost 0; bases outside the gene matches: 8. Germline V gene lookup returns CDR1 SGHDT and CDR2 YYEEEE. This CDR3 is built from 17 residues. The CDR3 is CASSRLTSGDSTDTQYF. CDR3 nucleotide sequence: TGTGCCAGCAGTCGGTTGACTAGCGGGGATAGCACAGATACGCAGTATTTT.